This T cell receptor (beta chain) was found in a study of T cell responses to AZD1222 COVID-19 vaccine. TCRdb keeps only in-frame clones here, not all; method: immunoSEQ multiplex PCR. This sample yields 150,000 or so clones, of which 75% to 90% are seen a single time; around 4.5% belongs to the top ten. Notes on the study in general: Researchers report vaccine-associated CD4 TCRs spanning spike, with dominance at 160-218 and 743-854.

As to this clone: Its antigen is unknown.

The sequence was obtained from an adult who received the MenACWY meningococcal vaccine as a control. Source: peripheral blood, taken 28 days after the second dose of the MenACWY control vaccine.

CDR3 residues: CASSLWRRENTEAFF. CDR3 sequence (DNA): TGTGCCAGCAGCTTGTGGAGACGGGAGAACACTGAAGCTTTCTTT. The V call is TRBV11-2, the J call TRBJ1-1; D is uncertain. Trimming removed 3 bases from V and 1 base from J, with 12 bases in between. This CDR3 is built from 15 residues. The V gene's germline CDR1 is SGHAT and CDR2 FQNNGV. The complete variable domain, with remaining parts taken from reference TRBV11-2 and TRBJ1-1, reads EAGVAQSPRYKIIEKRQSVAFWCNPISGHATLYWYQQILGQGPKLLIQFQNNGVVDDSQLPKDRFSAERLKGVDSTLKIQPAKLEDSAVYLCASSLWRRENTEAFFGQGTRLTVV.